The T cell receptor beta chain under discussion was sequenced for a study of T cells in Graves' hyperthyroidism and ophthalmopathy. Amplification yielded TCR beta CDR3 regions, with RNA transcripts as the source. An initial round of RT-PCR targeting the TCR CDR3 relied on the HTBI primer set. TCRdb re-derived calls from the multiplex PCR reads in MiXCR, one entry per CDR3 protein. The sample lists around 490,000 distinct CDR3 sequences; 15% to 20% were seen once. The source material was blood. This TCR was recovered from a man in his forties with Graves' ophthalmopathy.

The CDR3 DNA sequence: TGTGCCAGCAGCCCGCAGACAGTATCTAATTCACCCCTCCACTTT. This codes for CASSPQTVSNSPLHF. V is TRBV11-2 and J is TRBJ1-6, with D tentatively TRBD1 (5 bases). The V end lost 5 bases, the J end lost 6 bases, and 14 bases lay between the germline ends. The CDR3 sequence is 15 residues long. In germline, CDR1 is SGHAT, CDR2 FQNNGV.